This TCR beta chain was recorded in a study of blood T cell repertoires in COVID-19. Study in general: T cells, B-cell-depleted T cells, or PBMCs supplied cDNA or gDNA.

Sequencing used immunoSEQ multiplex PCR; TCRdb keeps in-frame clones, though not all of them. This sample yields about 190,000 clones, of which roughly 90% are seen a single time; around 7% belongs to the top ten. Sequencing was carried out using peripheral blood. The receptor's source is a man between 40 and 49 years old with acute or convalescent COVID-19.

The CDR3 region has the DNA TGTGCCAGCAGGGGACAGGGCCGGGAGACCCAGTACTTC. Its translation is CASRGQGRETQYF. The V call is TRBV27, the J call TRBJ2-5; 9 bases fit TRBD1. CDR3 length equals 13 residues. Per germline, CDR1 MNHEY and CDR2 SMNVEV (reference sequence). Losses at the gene ends were 6 bases for V and 5 bases for J; bases not matched to a gene: 4.